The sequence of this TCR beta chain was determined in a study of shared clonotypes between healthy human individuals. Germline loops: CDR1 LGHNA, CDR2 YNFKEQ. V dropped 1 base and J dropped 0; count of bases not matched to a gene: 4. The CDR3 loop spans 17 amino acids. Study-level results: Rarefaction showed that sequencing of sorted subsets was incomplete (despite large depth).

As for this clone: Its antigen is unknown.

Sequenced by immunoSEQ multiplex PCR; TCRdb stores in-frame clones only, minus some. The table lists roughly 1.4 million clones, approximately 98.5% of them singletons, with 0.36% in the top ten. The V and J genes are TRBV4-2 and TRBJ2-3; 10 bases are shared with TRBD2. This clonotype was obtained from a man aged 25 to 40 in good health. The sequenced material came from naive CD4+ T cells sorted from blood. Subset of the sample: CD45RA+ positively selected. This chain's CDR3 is CASSQAGTSASTDTQYF. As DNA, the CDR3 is TGTGCCAGCAGCCAAGCCGGGACTAGCGCGAGCACAGATACGCAGTATTTT.